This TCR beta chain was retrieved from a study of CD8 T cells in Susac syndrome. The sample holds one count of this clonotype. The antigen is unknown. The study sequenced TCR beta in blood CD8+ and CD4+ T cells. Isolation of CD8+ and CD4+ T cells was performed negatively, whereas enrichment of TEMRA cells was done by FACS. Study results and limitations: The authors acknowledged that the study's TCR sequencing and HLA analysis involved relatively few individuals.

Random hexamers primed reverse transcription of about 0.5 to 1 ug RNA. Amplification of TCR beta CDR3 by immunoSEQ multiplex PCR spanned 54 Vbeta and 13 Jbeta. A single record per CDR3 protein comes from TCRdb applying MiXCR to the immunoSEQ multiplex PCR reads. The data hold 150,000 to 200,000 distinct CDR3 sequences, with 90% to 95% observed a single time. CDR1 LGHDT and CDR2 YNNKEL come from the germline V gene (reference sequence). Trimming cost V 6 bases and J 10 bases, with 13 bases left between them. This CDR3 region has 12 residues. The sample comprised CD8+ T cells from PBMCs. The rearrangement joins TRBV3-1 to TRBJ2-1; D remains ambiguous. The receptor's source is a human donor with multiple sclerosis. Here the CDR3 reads CASRDLGKEQFF. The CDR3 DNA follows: TGTGCCAGCAGAGATTTAGGGAAGGAGCAGTTCTTC.